Listed below are T cell receptor beta chains from one sample, sequenced in a study of beta chain features in type 1 diabetes. Sequencing was performed with immunoSEQ multiplex PCR; in TCRdb, only in-frame clones are kept and a portion is missing. The data hold a few hundred thousand clones, with about 32% observed a single time. The sample taken for sequencing was naive CD4+ T cells from blood. These receptors were obtained from a man aged 18 to 30 in good health. Both conserved end residues are part of each CDR3. Each record gives: clone size, J gene, D gene, V gene, CDR3 DNA, CDR3 protein. D genes are given only for firm matches. Size is stated for part of the rows, as once, few or many counts, or as a class when the clone is expanded.

few TRBJ2-1 TRBD1 TRBV11-2 TGTGCCAGCAGCTGGGACAGCTACAATGAGCAGTTCTTC CASSWDSYNEQFF
NA TRBJ2-2 NA TRBV6-1 TGTGCCAGTACAGGGCGGGTAGCCGGGGAGCTGTTTTTT CASTGRVAGELFF
NA TRBJ2-5 NA TRBV7-2 TGTGCCAGCGAAACGGGGGCATGGGAGACCCAGTACTTC CASETGAWETQYF
NA TRBJ2-5 TRBD2 TRBV28 TGTGCCAGCAGTTTTAGACTAGCAGTTCAAGAGACCCAGTACTTC CASSFRLAVQETQYF
NA TRBJ2-3 NA TRBV9 TGTGCCAGCAGCGTACTGGGCTTGGTCACAGATACGCAGTATTTT CASSVLGLVTDTQYF
few TRBJ2-3 NA TRBV15 TGTGCCACCAGCAGAGGATTGAGAGATACGCAGTATTTT CATSRGLRDTQYF
NA TRBJ2-5 NA TRBV5-4 TGTGCCAGCAGCCCGGGGGGCACGTACCAAGAGACCCAGTACTTC CASSPGGTYQETQYF
NA TRBJ2-5 TRBD1 TRBV6-6 TGTGCCAGCAGTTACCGGGACAGAAAAGAGACCCAGTACTTC CASSYRDRKETQYF
NA TRBJ2-5 NA TRBV5-6 TGTGCCAGCAGCTTCGGGACGGTGGAGACCCAGTACTTC CASSFGTVETQYF
NA TRBJ1-2 TRBD1 TRBV6-6 TGTGCCAGCAGAAACAGGGGGTCCGGCTATGGCTACACCTTC CASRNRGSGYGYTF
NA TRBJ2-7 NA TRBV29-1 TGCAGCGTTGAGAGGGCACCCTACGAGCAGTACTTC CSVERAPYEQYF
few TRBJ2-3 NA TRBV5-4 TGTGCCAGCAGCTTGCAGCCGGGAGCCTACACAGATACGCAGTATTTT CASSLQPGAYTDTQYF
NA TRBJ2-7 NA TRBV30 TGTGCCTGGAGTCCGGGGAGCTACGAGCAGTACTTC CAWSPGSYEQYF
NA TRBJ2-5 NA TRBV5-1 TGCGCCAGCAGCTTGGCCAAGGAGACCCAGTACTTC CASSLAKETQYF
NA TRBJ2-1 NA TRBV15 TGTGCCACCAGCAGAGTGGTGCTAGAGGTGAATGAGCAGTTCTTC CATSRVVLEVNEQFF
NA TRBJ2-7 NA TRBV25-1 TGTGCCAGCAGTGCCCGGGACACGTACTCCTACGAGCAGTACTTC CASSARDTYSYEQYF
few TRBJ2-7 NA TRBV4-1 TGCGCCAGCAGCCAAGGCCCGGCCTACGAGCAGTACTTC CASSQGPAYEQYF
NA TRBJ2-7 TRBD1 TRBV30 TGTGCCTGGAGGGGGACAGGGGGAGTCTACGAGCAGTACTTC CAWRGTGGVYEQYF
few TRBJ1-1 NA TRBV9 TGTGCCAGCAGCGTAGATCCAGTAAACACTGAAGCTTTCTTT CASSVDPVNTEAFF
few TRBJ2-7 TRBD1 TRBV18 TGTGCCAGCTCACCGTTCAGGGGGTACGAGCAGTACTTC CASSPFRGYEQYF